This TCR beta chain stems from a study of CD8 T cells in ankylosing spondylitis. The germline V gene encodes CDR1 ENHRY and CDR2 SYGVKD. V lost 11 bases, J lost 10 bases, and 18 bases lay in between. This CDR3 is built from 12 residues. By quantitative 5'-RACE with molecular barcodes, the TCR beta libraries were made. Each CDR3 protein gets one entry after TCRdb re-called the 5' RACE reads with MiXCR. The sample has tens of thousands of distinct CDR3 sequences, about 7% seen once. In this sample, this clonotype turned up many times. Antigen: not known. Broader study findings: One TCR beta motif, made up of roughly 8 highly homologous variants, appeared characteristic of ankylosing spondylitis blood. Some of these motif variants have turned up before, in reports on reactive arthritis synovial fluid and blood. Relatively rare in peripheral blood, disease-linked clones were also CD8+.

This receptor was obtained from a male donor with ankylosing spondylitis or in good health (not recorded which). V gene TRBV10-3 combines with J gene TRBJ2-1; either TRBD1 or TRBD2 may fit D (5 bases each). Material for sequencing was blood, either unsorted or a sorted T cell fraction (not recorded which). The CDR3 sequence: CAVWWGNGEQFF. The CDR3 DNA is TGTGCCGTCTGGTGGGGGAATGGCGAGCAGTTCTTC.